Presented here are 3 T cell receptor beta chains from one specimen sequenced in a study of OX40 agonist ivuxolimab in advanced cancers. The data were produced by immunoSEQ multiplex PCR, yet TCRdb's version contains in-frame clones alone and is incomplete. This table holds around 56,000 clones, 82% found once. The sample here was CD4+ or CD8+ T cells sorted from blood, taken in a trial of the OX40 agonist ivuxolimab. These receptors originate from an adult with an advanced solid tumor such as melanoma, head and neck, liver or kidney cancer.

The chain carries TRBV7-9 and TRBJ2-3; D perhaps matches TRBD2 (5 bases). V lost 2 bases, J lost 6 bases, and 12 bases lay in between. The germline V gene encodes CDR1 SEHNR and CDR2 FQNEAQ (reference sequence). The CDR3 is made up of 14 amino acids. The CDR3 spells CASSLSGAGDTQYF. The CDR3, as DNA: TGTGCCAGCAGCTTAAGCGGCGCCGGGGATACGCAGTATTTT.

CDR3 sequence: CASSQSGGPNTGELFF. The DNA for the CDR3 is TGTGCCAGCAGCCAAAGCGGGGGGCCGAACACCGGGGAGCTGTTTTTT. The rearrangement joins TRBV7-3 to TRBJ2-2; 9 nucleotides match TRBD2. From germline, CDR1 is SGHTA and CDR2 FQGTGA. This CDR3 comprises 16 residues. The V segment lost 5 bases and the J segment 0 bases; nucleotides outside the gene matches: 4.

The chain uses TRBV6-1 and TRBJ1-1; 7 nucleotides match TRBD1. There are 13 residues in the CDR3. Germline trimming cut 8 bases from V and 5 bases from J; bases unmatched to any gene: 8. Per the germline V gene, CDR1 is MNHNS and CDR2 is SASEGT. CDR3 coding DNA: TGTGCCAGCGGACGTACAGGGGATACTGAAGCTTTCTTT. This codes for CASGRTGDTEAFF.